This record covers a single T cell receptor (beta chain). The antigen is unknown. This sample is drawn from a study of shared clonotypes between healthy human individuals. Study in general: Per donor, CD8 memory used one plate, CD8 naive used two, CD4 memory used three and CD4 naive used three.

From germline, CDR1 is MDHEN and CDR2 SYDVKM. Trimming pared 5 bases from V and 2 bases from J, leaving 7 bases between. CDR3 length equals 12 residues. A deep-level run was used for the assay. Clones were sequenced by immunoSEQ multiplex PCR, and TCRdb holds only the in-frame ones, with some missing. The table includes about 1.1 million clones, around three quarters detected once. Findings and caveats of the study: Several donors held about 5% of naive CD4 clonotypes in common.

The sample comprised memory CD4+ T cells from PBMCs. The subset denotes: CD45RA-negative fraction. The receptor comes from a man aged 18-30 years in good health. Some clones in this sample may be carry-over from other donors' samples. This chain joins TRBV28 and TRBJ2-7; D not resolved. CDR3 sequence reads: CASSGVPYEQYF. DNA of the CDR3: TGTGCCAGCAGTGGGGTCCCCTACGAGCAGTACTTC.